This T cell receptor (beta chain) was sequenced for a study of T-cell reconstitution after alpha-beta-depleted transplantation in children. Library preparation (for TCRbeta) was performed with unique molecular identifiers. MiXCR, applied by TCRdb to the PCR reads, yields one record per CDR3 protein. This table holds about 340,000 distinct CDR3 sequences, approximately 10% found once. The CDR3 extends over 18 amino acids. This clonotype has more than one count but fewer than ten. The sample was PBMCs from the stem cell graft donor, taken from the stem cell graft. This clonotype originated in a human donor who donated a stem cell graft to a child with acute lymphoblastic leukemia. This rearrangement joins TRBV21-1 to TRBJ2-7; the D call in the table, TRBD2, was not verified against the DNA. TRBV21-1 is a listed pseudogene. The chain's CDR3 is CASSNPGTARLGTYEQYF. The DNA of the CDR3 is TGTGCCAGCAGCAATCCAGGGACTGCGCGCCTGGGGACCTACGAGCAGTACTTC.